This T cell receptor (beta chain) appears in the sequencing data of a study of shared clonotypes between healthy human individuals. Regarding the study as a whole: The study found lower generation probabilities in non-shared clonotypes than in those shared by all four donors.

On this clone: The antigen is unknown.

V lost 3 bases to trimming and J lost 1 base; unmatched junction nucleotides: 13. Germline values: CDR1 MDHEN, CDR2 SYDVKM. The CDR3 is made up of 19 amino acids. Sequencing used immunoSEQ multiplex PCR; TCRdb keeps in-frame clones, though not all of them. The sample lists some 690,000 clones, less than 95% occurring once. The rearrangement joins TRBV28 to TRBJ2-3, with 10 bases identical to TRBD2. The TCR comes from a man younger than 30 in good health. Some clones in this sample may be carry-over from other donors' samples. Sequenced sample: memory CD8+ T cells from PBMCs. Subset: CD45RO+ cells pooled with CCR7-negative TemRA cells. CDR3 loop: CASSFPLAGALYGTDTQYF. CDR3 DNA: TGTGCCAGCAGTTTCCCGCTAGCGGGAGCCTTATATGGCACAGATACGCAGTATTTT.